A selection of T cell receptor beta chains follows, all from one sample in a study of control samples from healthy donors and cancer patients. Sequenced by immunoSEQ multiplex PCR; TCRdb stores in-frame clones only, minus some. This table holds 150,000 to 180,000 clones, 85% to 95% found once. The sample comprised blood. Receptor source: a middle-aged man in good health. CDR3s include the opening cysteine and the closing phenylalanine or tryptophan. A D gene is named only where the DNA matches it firmly. The size entry is marked missing in some rows and otherwise reads once, few, many or a size class.

D gene: TRBD1
V gene: TRBV5-1
J gene: TRBJ1-2
clone size: .
CDR3 DNA: TGCGCCAGCAGCGCCTGGACAGGGGAGGGGGAGTCTGGCTATGGCTACACCTTC
CDR3 protein: CASSAWTGEGESGYGYTF

D gene: .
V gene: TRBV11-2
J gene: TRBJ1-4
clone size: .
CDR3 DNA: TGTGCCAGCAGCTTACGCCCGGGACCGGATCTATATAATGAAAAACTGTTTTTT
CDR3 protein: CASSLRPGPDLYNEKLFF

D gene: TRBD1
V gene: TRBV6-2/TRBV6-3
J gene: TRBJ2-7
clone size: .
CDR3 DNA: TGTGCCAGCAGTTATCCGGCACAGGGGGCGAACTACATCTCCTACGAGCAGTACTTC
CDR3 protein: CASSYPAQGANYISYEQYF

D gene: TRBD1
V gene: TRBV9
J gene: TRBJ2-7
clone size: .
CDR3 DNA: TGTGCCAGCAGCCCCACGACAGGGACCTACGAGCAGTACTTC
CDR3 protein: CASSPTTGTYEQYF

D gene: .
V gene: TRBV19
J gene: TRBJ1-2
clone size: .
CDR3 DNA: TGTGCCAGTACCCTGACGGCTTCCCATGGCTACACCTTC
CDR3 protein: CASTLTASHGYTF

D gene: .
V gene: TRBV20-1
J gene: TRBJ2-3
clone size: .
CDR3 DNA: TGCAGTGCTGGGACGGATCTTACGCAGTATTTT
CDR3 protein: CSAGTDLTQYF

D gene: TRBD1
V gene: TRBV2
J gene: TRBJ1-2
clone size: .
CDR3 DNA: TGTGCCAGCAGTATGGTTGGTACAGGGGGGGGCTACACCTTC
CDR3 protein: CASSMVGTGGGYTF

D gene: .
V gene: TRBV28
J gene: TRBJ1-1
clone size: .
CDR3 DNA: TGTGCCAGCAGTTTACAGTCGGGAGGGTTGAACACTGAAGCTTTCTTT
CDR3 protein: CASSLQSGGLNTEAFF

D gene: .
V gene: TRBV11-2
J gene: TRBJ1-2
clone size: .
CDR3 DNA: TGTGCCAGCAGCTTATTCGACAACTATGGCTACACCTTC
CDR3 protein: CASSLFDNYGYTF

D gene: .
V gene: TRBV6-6
J gene: TRBJ1-3
clone size: .
CDR3 DNA: TGTGCCAGCAGCCCGACCAACGATCTTGGAAACACCATATATTTT
CDR3 protein: CASSPTNDLGNTIYF

D gene: .
V gene: TRBV6-5
J gene: TRBJ1-2
clone size: .
CDR3 DNA: TGTGCCAGCATTAAACAGGACTATGGCTACACCTTC
CDR3 protein: CASIKQDYGYTF

D gene: .
V gene: TRBV11-2
J gene: TRBJ2-4
clone size: .
CDR3 DNA: TGTGCCAGCAGCCCAACAGGGATAGCCAAAAACATTCAGTACTTC
CDR3 protein: CASSPTGIAKNIQYF

D gene: .
V gene: TRBV19
J gene: TRBJ1-1
clone size: .
CDR3 DNA: TGTGCCATCGAGATGGGGACTGAAGCTTTCTTT
CDR3 protein: CAIEMGTEAFF

D gene: .
V gene: TRBV2
J gene: TRBJ1-6
clone size: once
CDR3 DNA: TGTGCCAGCAGTGAAGCACAGGGATGGGTCTATAATTCACCCCTCCACTTT
CDR3 protein: CASSEAQGWVYNSPLHF

D gene: .
V gene: TRBV19
J gene: TRBJ2-7
clone size: .
CDR3 DNA: TGTGCCAGTAGTCCTGGGGGGGCAGATGGTAACTACGAGCAGTACTTC
CDR3 protein: CASSPGGADGNYEQYF

D gene: TRBD1
V gene: TRBV24-1
J gene: TRBJ2-3
clone size: .
CDR3 DNA: TGTGCCACCAGTGACCGAGGGACAGGCCCCCAAGATACGCAGTATTTT
CDR3 protein: CATSDRGTGPQDTQYF

D gene: TRBD1
V gene: TRBV9
J gene: TRBJ1-2
clone size: .
CDR3 DNA: TGTGCCAGCAGCCGGGACAGCAACCCCCTTGGCTACACCTTC
CDR3 protein: CASSRDSNPLGYTF

D gene: .
V gene: TRBV9
J gene: TRBJ2-3
clone size: .
CDR3 DNA: TGTGCCAGCAGCAACAAAAAACAGTCCCCACACCGAGTCACAGATACGCAGTATTTT
CDR3 protein: CASSNKKQSPHRVTDTQYF

D gene: .
V gene: TRBV14
J gene: TRBJ1-3
clone size: .
CDR3 DNA: TGTGCCAGCAGCCGCACAGGTAGCTCTGGAAACACCATATATTTT
CDR3 protein: CASSRTGSSGNTIYF

D gene: .
V gene: TRBV5-1
J gene: TRBJ1-1
clone size: .
CDR3 DNA: TGCGCCAGCAGCTTGAGGGTTAACACTGAAGCTTTCTTT
CDR3 protein: CASSLRVNTEAFF

D gene: .
V gene: TRBV6-2/TRBV6-3
J gene: TRBJ2-1
clone size: .
CDR3 DNA: TGTGCCAGCAGTTACAGTCGGGGGCCCTACGAGTACAATGAGCAGTTCTTC
CDR3 protein: CASSYSRGPYEYNEQFF

D gene: .
V gene: TRBV18
J gene: TRBJ1-5
clone size: .
CDR3 DNA: TGTGCCAGCTCACCACAGGGGTATAGCAATCAGCCCCAGCATTTT
CDR3 protein: CASSPQGYSNQPQHF

D gene: .
V gene: TRBV4-1
J gene: TRBJ1-5
clone size: once
CDR3 DNA: TGCGCCAGCCGCCCGGTAGGAGGCAATCAGCCCCAGCATTTT
CDR3 protein: CASRPVGGNQPQHF

D gene: .
V gene: TRBV28
J gene: TRBJ1-5
clone size: .
CDR3 DNA: TGTGCCAGCAGTCCTCGACTAAATCAGCCCCAGCATTTT
CDR3 protein: CASSPRLNQPQHF

D gene: .
V gene: TRBV4-1
J gene: TRBJ2-1
clone size: .
CDR3 DNA: TGCGCCAGCAGCCTAAGATGGGGGCGGAGCTCGGGATATGAGCAGTTCTTC
CDR3 protein: CASSLRWGRSSGYEQFF

D gene: .
V gene: TRBV5-1
J gene: TRBJ2-3
clone size: .
CDR3 DNA: TGCGCCAGCAGCCTGAATTTAGATACGCAGTATTTT
CDR3 protein: CASSLNLDTQYF

D gene: TRBD1
V gene: TRBV19
J gene: TRBJ1-2
clone size: .
CDR3 DNA: TGTGCCAGTAGTCCGGGGACAGGGCTCAAAGGCTACACCTTC
CDR3 protein: CASSPGTGLKGYTF

D gene: .
V gene: TRBV5-1
J gene: TRBJ2-2
clone size: once
CDR3 DNA: TGCGCCAGCAGCTTGGGAGGAAACACCGGGGAGCTGTTTTTT
CDR3 protein: CASSLGGNTGELFF

D gene: .
V gene: TRBV11-2
J gene: TRBJ1-2
clone size: once
CDR3 DNA: TGTGCCAGCAGCGCCACGACAGGCTTGATCGGGGGCTACACCTTC
CDR3 protein: CASSATTGLIGGYTF

D gene: .
V gene: TRBV14
J gene: TRBJ1-2
clone size: .
CDR3 DNA: TGTGCCAGCAGCCAAGATCTAGTGGCAGGGACGAATGGCTACACCTTC
CDR3 protein: CASSQDLVAGTNGYTF

D gene: .
V gene: TRBV7-9
J gene: TRBJ1-2
clone size: .
CDR3 DNA: TGTGCCAGCAGCTTAGCGCAGGGTTTCTATGGCTACACCTTC
CDR3 protein: CASSLAQGFYGYTF

D gene: .
V gene: TRBV12-3/TRBV12-4
J gene: TRBJ1-1
clone size: once
CDR3 DNA: TGTGCCAGCAGGACTTGGGAGAACACTGAAGCTTTCTTT
CDR3 protein: CASRTWENTEAFF

D gene: TRBD1
V gene: TRBV7-2
J gene: TRBJ1-5
clone size: .
CDR3 DNA: TGTGCCAGCAGCTTAGTCCAGGGGGTGGGGTACAATCAGCCCCAGCATTTT
CDR3 protein: CASSLVQGVGYNQPQHF

D gene: .
V gene: TRBV30
J gene: TRBJ1-2
clone size: once
CDR3 DNA: TGTGCCTGGAGTGAGCCAGTCGCCTATGGCTACACCTTC
CDR3 protein: CAWSEPVAYGYTF

D gene: .
V gene: TRBV10-2
J gene: TRBJ1-1
clone size: .
CDR3 DNA: TGCGCCAGCAGTGAGGGGCAGCTTGAAGCTTTCTTT
CDR3 protein: CASSEGQLEAFF

D gene: .
V gene: TRBV5-1
J gene: TRBJ1-5
clone size: .
CDR3 DNA: TGCGCCAGCAGCTTGGAAGGAGGGCAGCCCCAGCATTTT
CDR3 protein: CASSLEGGQPQHF

D gene: .
V gene: TRBV9
J gene: TRBJ1-6
clone size: .
CDR3 DNA: TGTGCCCGCAGCGGAGGGGGGGTTTCCTATAATTCACCCCTCCACTTT
CDR3 protein: CARSGGGVSYNSPLHF

D gene: TRBD1
V gene: TRBV28
J gene: TRBJ2-6
clone size: .
CDR3 DNA: TGTGCCAGCAGTTCCGATACCGGGACAGGGAACTCTGGAGCCAACGTCCTGACTTTC
CDR3 protein: CASSSDTGTGNSGANVLTF

D gene: .
V gene: TRBV6-5
J gene: TRBJ1-4
clone size: .
CDR3 DNA: TGTGCCACCCGGATTGCAACTAATGAAAAACTGTTTTTT
CDR3 protein: CATRIATNEKLFF

D gene: TRBD1
V gene: TRBV14
J gene: TRBJ2-7
clone size: .
CDR3 DNA: TGTGCCAGCAGCCAAGGGACAGGGCCTAGCTCCTACGAGCAGTACTTC
CDR3 protein: CASSQGTGPSSYEQYF

D gene: .
V gene: TRBV28
J gene: TRBJ1-4
clone size: .
CDR3 DNA: TGTGCCAGCAGTTTAGGGCACGCAACTAATGAAAAACTGTTTTTT
CDR3 protein: CASSLGHATNEKLFF

D gene: .
V gene: TRBV29-1
J gene: TRBJ2-3
clone size: once
CDR3 DNA: TGCAGCGTTGTATCAGCGGACACAGATACGCAGTATTTT
CDR3 protein: CSVVSADTDTQYF

D gene: TRBD1
V gene: TRBV27
J gene: TRBJ2-3
clone size: .
CDR3 DNA: TGTGCCAGCAGTTTATTCGGGACAGGGGCCCCAGATACGCAGTATTTT
CDR3 protein: CASSLFGTGAPDTQYF

D gene: .
V gene: TRBV4-2
J gene: TRBJ2-5
clone size: .
CDR3 DNA: TGTGCCAGCAGCCAAGCGGGGCTGGAGACCCAGTACTTC
CDR3 protein: CASSQAGLETQYF

D gene: .
V gene: TRBV5-1
J gene: TRBJ2-1
clone size: .
CDR3 DNA: TGCGCCAGCAGCCCGCTTGGGGATTTGATTTCGAATGAGCAGTTCTTC
CDR3 protein: CASSPLGDLISNEQFF

D gene: TRBD1
V gene: TRBV4-1
J gene: TRBJ2-2
clone size: .
CDR3 DNA: TGCGCCAGCAGCCTAGGGACAGGGAACACCGGGGAGCTGTTTTTT
CDR3 protein: CASSLGTGNTGELFF

D gene: TRBD1
V gene: TRBV6-5
J gene: TRBJ1-6
clone size: .
CDR3 DNA: TGTGCCAGCAGTTACGAACAGGGGGAGTACTCACCCCTCCACTTT
CDR3 protein: CASSYEQGEYSPLHF

D gene: .
V gene: TRBV29-1
J gene: TRBJ1-1
clone size: .
CDR3 DNA: TGCAGCGTGATCGACCGGGAGGGCACTGAAGCTTTCTTT
CDR3 protein: CSVIDREGTEAFF

D gene: .
V gene: TRBV4-3
J gene: TRBJ2-1
clone size: .
CDR3 DNA: TGCGCCAGCAGCCAAGATAGACAAGGCCGCAATGAGCAGTTCTTC
CDR3 protein: CASSQDRQGRNEQFF

D gene: .
V gene: TRBV19
J gene: TRBJ2-7
clone size: .
CDR3 DNA: TGTGCCAGTAGTGTGGGAAGAGGGAACGAGCAGTACTTC
CDR3 protein: CASSVGRGNEQYF

D gene: TRBD1
V gene: TRBV18
J gene: TRBJ2-3
clone size: .
CDR3 DNA: TGTGCCAGCTGCTTGGGACAGGGAACAGATACGCAGTATTTT
CDR3 protein: CASCLGQGTDTQYF

D gene: TRBD1
V gene: TRBV6-5
J gene: TRBJ1-5
clone size: .
CDR3 DNA: TGTGCCAGCAGTCTGACAGGGGCTAGCAATCAGCCCCAGCATTTT
CDR3 protein: CASSLTGASNQPQHF